The 9 T cell receptor beta chains presented below share a single source sample, sequenced in a study of cytomegalovirus exposure and HLA in healthy donors (TCRdb year 2017). Receptor libraries were prepared by the immunoSEQ multiplex PCR assay. The multiplex PCR relied on a mix of 60 forward primers for TCR Vbeta segments and 13 reverse primers for TCR Jbeta segments. TCRdb limited this immuneACCESS table to in-frame rearrangements with V and J called. A share of clones is missing; checked studies link under half to unresolved V genes, and the rest is unexplained. The sample table holds 100,000 or so clones, of which 75% to 85% were seen once. The top ten clones comprise 2% to 2.5% of the sample. The sample comprised PBMCs. The origin of the receptors is a man younger than 35 in good health and CMV-seronegative.

J is TRBJ1-1 and V is TRBV5-1; weak D call: TRBD1 (6 bases). Germline values: CDR1 SGHRS, CDR2 YFSETQ. The CDR3 is 15 amino acids. V was clipped by 4 bases and J by 5 bases, with 18 bases between them. The CDR3 bases are TGCGCCAGCAGCCAGGACAGCCCCGGGGATACTGAAGCTTTCTTT. Encoded protein: CASSQDSPGDTEAFF.

This rearrangement joins TRBV5-1 to TRBJ2-5; 8 bases are shared with TRBD1. The J segment lost 5 bases and the V segment lost 4 bases, leaving 4 bases of the junction unmatched. CDR1 is SGHRS and CDR2 is YFSETQ in the germline V gene. The CDR3 has 13 residues. This CDR3 reads CASSPTGGETQYF. Here the CDR3 DNA reads TGCGCCAGCAGCCCTACAGGGGGGGAGACCCAGTACTTC.

The chain recombines TRBV5-5 with TRBJ1-1; no clear D gene. Trimming removed 4 bases from V and 10 bases from J, with 11 bases in between. Germline V gene lookup returns CDR1 SGHKS and CDR2 YYEKEE (reference sequence). This CDR3 spans 11 amino acids. The CDR3: CASSPREGAFF. As DNA, the CDR3 is TGTGCCAGCAGCCCCCGAGAGGGAGCTTTCTTT.

Note on this clone: The same CDR3 can be traced to other DNA sequences in this sample. The chain recombines TRBV5-1 with TRBJ1-1; weak D call: TRBD1 (5 bases). V dropped 1 base and J dropped 1 base, with 14 bases sitting between them. This CDR3 is 16 amino acids long. Germline CDR1 SGHRS, CDR2 YFSETQ. The CDR3: CASSLLAGGSNTEAFF. CDR3 coding DNA: TGCGCCAGCAGCTTGCTGGCGGGGGGATCGAACACTGAAGCTTTCTTT.

This clone was observed a few times. The V and J genes are TRBV2 and TRBJ2-3; 7 bases are a match to TRBD1. The V gene's germline CDR1 is SNHLY and CDR2 FYNNEI. The CDR3 spans 14 residues. The trim removed 5 bases at V and 10 bases at J, leaving 12 bases unmatched. The CDR3 DNA follows: TGTGCCAGCAGTACAGACGGGACAGCACCACCGCAGTATTTT. It codes for CASSTDGTAPPQYF.

This clone was found once. V is TRBV10-3 and J is TRBJ2-1; 10 bases are a match to TRBD1. This CDR3 is 17 amino acids long. The junction had 10 bases not matched to a gene; V was cut back by 4 bases and J by 4 bases. The V gene's germline CDR1 is ENHRY and CDR2 SYGVKD. CDR3 region: CAISAQDRGMRYNEQFF. The CDR3 nucleotides are TGTGCCATCAGTGCCCAGGACAGGGGGATGCGATACAATGAGCAGTTCTTC.

There are a few counts of this clone. The J gene is TRBJ1-1, the V gene TRBV6-9; TRBD1 matches 7 bases. Germline CDR1 MNHGY, CDR2 SVAAGI. Losses at the gene ends were 5 bases for V and 10 bases for J; bases not matched to a gene: 19. The CDR3 spans 16 residues. The CDR3 protein is CASSNKGAQSDLRAFF. Here the CDR3 DNA reads TGTGCCAGCAGTAATAAGGGGGCGCAATCAGATTTGAGAGCTTTCTTT.

Remarks on this clone: This sample also contains other DNA sequences that code for the same CDR3. This sequence joins TRBV5-1 and TRBJ1-4, with TRBD1 identical over 9 bases. The ends lost 4 bases at V and 4 bases at J; junction bases unmatched: 2. The CDR3 sequence is 14 residues long. Per germline, CDR1 SGHRS and CDR2 YFSETQ. Written as DNA, the CDR3 is TGCGCCAGCAGCCCGGGACAGGGTAATGAAAAACTGTTTTTT. Translated, it gives CASSPGQGNEKLFF.

The chain joins TRBV5-4 to TRBJ2-3; 7 bases line up with TRBD2. The germline CDR1 and CDR2 sequences are SGHNT and YYREEE (reference sequence). The CDR3 spans 14 residues. J was trimmed by 6 bases and V by 1 base; bases with no gene match: 5. The CDR3 reads CASSLKQRGDTQYF. The CDR3 bases are TGTGCCAGCAGCTTGAAGCAGCGGGGCGATACGCAGTATTTT.